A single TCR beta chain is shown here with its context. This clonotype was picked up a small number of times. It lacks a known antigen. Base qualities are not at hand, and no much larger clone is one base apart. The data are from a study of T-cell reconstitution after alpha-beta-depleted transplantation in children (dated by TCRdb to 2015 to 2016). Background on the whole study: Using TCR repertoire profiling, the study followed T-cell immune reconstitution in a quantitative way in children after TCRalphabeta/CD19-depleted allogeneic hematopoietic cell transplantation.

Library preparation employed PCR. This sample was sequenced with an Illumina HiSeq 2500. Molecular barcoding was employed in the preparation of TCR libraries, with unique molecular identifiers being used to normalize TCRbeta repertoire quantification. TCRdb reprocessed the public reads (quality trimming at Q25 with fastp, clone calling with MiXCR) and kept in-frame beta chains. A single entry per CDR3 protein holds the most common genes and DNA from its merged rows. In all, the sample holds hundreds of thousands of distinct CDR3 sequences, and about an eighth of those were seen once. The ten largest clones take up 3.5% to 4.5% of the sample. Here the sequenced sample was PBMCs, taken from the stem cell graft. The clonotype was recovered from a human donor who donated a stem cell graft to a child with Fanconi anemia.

The bases read TGCGCCAGCAGCCAAGATGGGATTCTTACTTTAGGGATCCGAGGCAATGAGCAGTTCTTC. This yields the protein CASSQDGILTLGIRGNEQFF. Rearrangement joined TRBV4-3 to TRBJ2-1, with the D gene not confidently named. There are 20 amino acids in the CDR3, from cysteine to phenylalanine inclusive. Left in the record is the CDR3 DNA by itself, 60 bases read in frame from the first base. Trimming at the junction amounts to 0 bases on V and 6 bases on J, and the germline ends lie 27 bases apart. The germline V gene specifies LGHNA as CDR1 and YSLEER as CDR2.